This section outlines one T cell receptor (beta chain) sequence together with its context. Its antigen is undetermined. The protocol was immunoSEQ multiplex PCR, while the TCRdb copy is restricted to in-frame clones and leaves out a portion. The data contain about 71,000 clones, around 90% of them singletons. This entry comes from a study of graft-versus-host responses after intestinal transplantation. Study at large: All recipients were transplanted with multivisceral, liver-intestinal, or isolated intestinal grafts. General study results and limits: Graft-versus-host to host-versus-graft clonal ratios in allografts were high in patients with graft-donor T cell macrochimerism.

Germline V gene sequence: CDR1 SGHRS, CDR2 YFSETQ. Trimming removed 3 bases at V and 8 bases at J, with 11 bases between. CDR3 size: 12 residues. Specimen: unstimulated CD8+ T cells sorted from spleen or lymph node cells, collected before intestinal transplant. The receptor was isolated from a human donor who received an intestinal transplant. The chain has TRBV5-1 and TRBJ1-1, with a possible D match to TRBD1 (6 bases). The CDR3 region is CASSWAGAEAFF. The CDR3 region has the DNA TGCGCCAGCAGCTGGGCGGGGGCAGAAGCTTTCTTT.